Listed below are T cell receptor beta chains from one sample, sequenced in a study of response to subunit inactivated influenza vaccine. A single record per CDR3 protein comes from TCRdb applying MiXCR to the RT-PCR reads. The sample lists about 500,000 distinct CDR3 sequences, about 15% seen once, with less than 4% in the top ten. The specimen was CD4+ T cells sorted from PBMCs, collected 23 to 25 months after vaccination. The receptor set was obtained from a man in his fifties or sixties who received an inactivated influenza vaccine. CDR3s include the opening cysteine and the closing phenylalanine or tryptophan. The order of the fields is CDR3 length, J gene, V gene, CDR3 protein.

14,TRBJ1-5,TRBV20-1,CSARGGDSNQPQHF
14,TRBJ2-1,TRBV20-1,CSARGRYSYNEQFF
14,TRBJ2-1,TRBV27,CASSRLAGPHEQFF
14,TRBJ2-5,TRBV28,CASSGQGPQETQYF
12,TRBJ1-1,TRBV20-1,CSARGTGVEAFF
15,TRBJ2-2,TRBV11-2,CASSLSTQSTGELFF
15,TRBJ1-1,TRBV4-3,CASSQGLYMNTEAFF
13,TRBJ2-1,TRBV2,CASSGASGIPSLF
14,TRBJ1-1,TRBV10-3,CAIRTGGENTEAFF
18,TRBJ2-1,TRBV11-3,CASSLSGLGTGPYNEQFF
15,TRBJ1-4,TRBV3-1,CASSLRTGTNEKLFF
13,TRBJ1-1,TRBV29-1,CSVHRDMNTEAFF
15,TRBJ1-1,TRBV20-1,CSARDYRGRDTEAFF
14,TRBJ2-1,TRBV2,CASVLTSGSNEQFF
14,TRBJ2-2,TRBV4-3,CASSHAGEAGELFF